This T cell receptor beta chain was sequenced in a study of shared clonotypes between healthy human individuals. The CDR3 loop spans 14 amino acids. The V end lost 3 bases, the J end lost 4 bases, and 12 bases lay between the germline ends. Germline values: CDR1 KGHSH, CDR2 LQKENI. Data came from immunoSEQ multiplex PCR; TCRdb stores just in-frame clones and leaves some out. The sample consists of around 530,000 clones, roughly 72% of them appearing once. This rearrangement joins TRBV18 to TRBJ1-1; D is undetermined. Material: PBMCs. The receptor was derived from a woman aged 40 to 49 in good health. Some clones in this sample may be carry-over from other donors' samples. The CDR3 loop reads CASSPSLDTTEAFF. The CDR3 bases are TGTGCCAGCTCACCCAGTCTTGACACCACTGAAGCTTTCTTT.